A single sample is the source of the 15 T cell receptor beta chains below, sequenced in a study of response to subunit inactivated influenza vaccine. TCRdb reanalysed the RT-PCR reads using MiXCR and keeps one entry per CDR3 protein. The table lists just under 250,000 distinct CDR3 sequences, 10% to 15% of them singletons. The sample was non-naive T cells sorted from PBMCs, taken approximately 15 days before vaccination. The receptors originated from a man between 45 and 60 years old who received an inactivated influenza vaccine.

This clonotype was observed a few times. The CDR3 reads CASSSGSGVFGELFF. CDR3 bases: TGTGCCAGCAGCTCCGGATCGGGGGTTTTCGGGGAGCTGTTTTTT. The V call is TRBV28, the J call TRBJ2-2; D perhaps matches TRBD2 (6 bases). Germline CDR1 and CDR2: MDHEN and SYDVKM. This CDR3 has 15 amino acids. The V end lost 6 bases, the J end lost 7 bases, and 18 bases lay between the germline ends.

CDR3 loop: CASLMGGTDTQYF. The CDR3 coding sequence is TGTGCCAGCCTCATGGGGGGCACAGATACGCAGTATTTT. V and J are TRBV6-1 and TRBJ2-3; the D gene could be TRBD1 or TRBD2 (5 bases each). This CDR3 has 13 residues. The germline V gene has CDR1 MNHNS and CDR2 SASEGT. Trimming pared 8 bases from V and 1 base from J, leaving 10 bases between.

The CDR3 bases are TGCGCCAGCAGCCACAAGACCCAGCGGGAGTTCTCCGCCTACGAGCAGTACTTC. It encodes CASSHKTQREFSAYEQYF. The rearrangement links TRBV4-1 to TRBJ2-7, with 8 bases matching TRBD2. The V segment lost 3 bases and the J segment 2 bases; nucleotides outside the gene matches: 15. CDR1 and CDR2 (germline): MGHRA, YSYEKL. The CDR3 is made up of 18 amino acids.

This clonotype came up many times. The chain links TRBV5-1 to TRBJ2-4, with 8 bases fitting TRBD1. V shed 3 bases and J 7 bases; nucleotides not matched to a gene: 9. CDR1 and CDR2 from the germline V gene are SGHRS and YFSETQ. The length of the CDR3 is 15 residues. CDR3 sequence (DNA): TGCGCCAGCAGCTCCGGACAGGGAGGTATGAACATTCAGTACTTC. Protein product: CASSSGQGGMNIQYF.

This chain connects TRBV7-8 to TRBJ2-1; TRBD2 matches 10 bases. From germline, CDR1 is SGHVS and CDR2 FQNEAQ. The V and J ends lost 7 bases and 13 bases, in that order; junction bases with no gene match: 13. This CDR3 has 14 amino acids. DNA of the CDR3: TGTGCCAGCAAGCGGGGGGGGGCTGACACGTTTCAGTTCTTC. It translates to CASKRGGADTFQFF.

The V and J genes are TRBV4-3 and TRBJ2-7; 9 bases map to TRBD1. The germline V gene has CDR1 LGHNA and CDR2 YSLEER. The CDR3 extends over 15 amino acids. V shed 1 base, J shed 3 bases, and the junction held 4 bases outside the gene matches. The CDR3 loop is CASSQGTGEGYEQYF. CDR3 coding DNA: TGCGCCAGCAGCCAAGGGACAGGGGAGGGCTACGAGCAGTACTTC.

This clonotype was seen only a few times. The chain joins TRBV30 to TRBJ1-2, with D possibly TRBD1 on 6 matching bases. V was clipped by 3 bases and J by 6 bases, with 11 bases between them. The CDR3 extends over 12 amino acids. Germline V lookup: CDR1 GTSNPN, CDR2 SVGIG (reference sequence). The CDR3 DNA sequence: TGTGCCTGGAGAAGGGGGAGAGATGGCTACACCTTC. Its protein product is CAWRRGRDGYTF.

This clonotype has only a few counts. The CDR3 here is CASSLTSTGSETQYF. The CDR3 nucleotides read TGTGCCAGCAGCTTAACAAGTACAGGGAGCGAGACCCAGTACTTC. The chain links TRBV7-3 to TRBJ2-5; the D gene is possibly TRBD1 (6 bases). The CDR3 length is 15 residues. V gave up 0 bases and J gave up 5 bases, with 13 bases separating them. CDR1 SGHTA and CDR2 FQGTGA come from the germline V gene.

The J gene is TRBJ2-1, the V gene TRBV4-3; D ambiguous. This CDR3 region has 15 residues. The V gene's germline CDR1 is LGHNA and CDR2 YSLEER. V dropped 0 bases and J dropped 5 bases, with 11 bases sitting between them. The CDR3 loop is CASSQDEADHNEQFF. For the CDR3, the DNA is TGCGCCAGCAGCCAAGACGAGGCAGACCACAATGAGCAGTTCTTC.

J is TRBJ2-7 and V is TRBV2; TRBD1 might be the D (6 bases). This CDR3 spans 15 amino acids. The germline V and J ends were trimmed by 3 bases and 3 bases, with 15 bases remaining between them. Germline lookup yields CDR1 SNHLY and CDR2 FYNNEI. The CDR3 region has the DNA TGTGCCAGCAGTGACTTGGGACAATCATTCTACGAGCAGTACTTC. As protein: CASSDLGQSFYEQYF.

The V call is TRBV14, the J call TRBJ2-1, with 9 bases that match TRBD2. J lost 6 bases, V lost 4 bases, and 7 bases had no gene match. Germline V CDR1 and CDR2: SGHDN, FVKESK. The length of the CDR3 is 15 residues. The CDR3 here is CASSPGLASVNEQFF. CDR3 DNA: TGTGCCAGCAGCCCTGGACTAGCGAGCGTCAATGAGCAGTTCTTC.

This clonotype appeared a few times. The J gene is TRBJ1-4, the V gene TRBV7-9, with a possible D match to TRBD1 (5 bases). This CDR3 contains 13 residues. The V and J ends lost 5 bases and 10 bases respectively, with 14 bases between them. The germline CDR1 and CDR2 sequences are SEHNR and FQNEAQ (reference sequence). The CDR3 loop is CASSPDTRGKLFF. Written as DNA, the CDR3 is TGTGCCAGCAGCCCGGACACTCGGGGAAAACTGTTTTTT.

The rearrangement uses TRBV6-2 or TRBV6-3 and TRBJ1-5; 10 positions agree with TRBD1. Germline V gene sequence: CDR1 MNHEY, CDR2 SVGEGT. V shed 7 bases and J 6 bases; nucleotides not matched to a gene: 6. CDR3 length: 14 residues. This chain's CDR3 is CASTKGQGLQPQHF. As DNA, the CDR3 is TGTGCCAGCACGAAGGGACAGGGGCTTCAGCCCCAGCATTTT.

The V and J genes are TRBV24-1 and TRBJ2-5, with D possibly TRBD1 on 6 matching bases. There are 15 residues in the CDR3. V dropped 4 bases and J dropped 1 base, with 12 bases sitting between them. CDR1 is KGHDR, CDR2 SFDVKD, per germline. CDR3 nucleotides: TGTGCCACCAGTGAGTCCGGGACACCCCAAGAGACCCAGTACTTC. Its translation is CATSESGTPQETQYF.

This clonotype was detected many times. V gene TRBV4-3 combines with J gene TRBJ1-3; D may be TRBD1 (5 bases). The CDR3 consists of 18 residues. Germline V CDR1 and CDR2: LGHNA, YSLEER. V lost 0 bases and J 2 bases, leaving 17 bases between the germline ends. The DNA of the CDR3 is TGCGCCAGCAGCCAAGATATCGGGCCAGGGACGGCTGGAAACACCATATATTTT. Protein: CASSQDIGPGTAGNTIYF.